These T cell receptor beta chains were read from a single sample in a study of cytomegalovirus exposure and HLA in healthy donors. Produced via immunoSEQ multiplex PCR; TCRdb's table is partial and in-frame only. The sample contains approximately 280,000 clones, 86% of which appear only once. The material sequenced was PBMCs. These receptors originate from a man aged 35-49 years in good health and CMV-seropositive. The CDR3 runs from the conserved cysteine through the conserved F or W. D genes are given only for firm matches. Clone sizes are given selectively: once, few, many, or a class where the clone is expanded.

len,d_gene,v_gene,j_gene,abundance,CDR3aa,CDR3nt
14,TRBD1,TRBV10-3,TRBJ1-1,few,CAIRTGNMNTEAFF,TGTGCCATCAGGACAGGGAACATGAACACTGAAGCTTTCTTT
16,TRBD1,TRBV28,TRBJ2-7,.,CASSSNLGQASYEQYF,TGTGCCAGCAGTTCGAACCTGGGACAGGCCTCCTACGAGCAGTACTTC
14,TRBD1,TRBV28,TRBJ1-1,few,CASSQTGGNTEAFF,TGTGCCAGCAGCCAGACAGGGGGAAACACTGAAGCTTTCTTT
15,TRBD2,TRBV5-6,TRBJ2-7,.,CASSFRTSGEGEQYF,TGTGCCAGCAGCTTTAGGACTAGCGGGGAAGGCGAGCAGTACTTC
15,TRBD2,TRBV6-1,TRBJ2-1,.,CASSERGGDYNEQFF,TGTGCCAGCAGTGAAAGGGGAGGGGACTACAATGAGCAGTTCTTC
15,TRBD1,TRBV7-9,TRBJ1-5,.,CSSSLQGIGNQPQHF,TGTTCCAGCAGCTTACAGGGGATAGGCAATCAGCCCCAGCATTTT
14,.,TRBV27,TRBJ1-5,once,CASSPWGRGQPQHF,TGTGCCAGCAGTCCCTGGGGCAGGGGTCAGCCCCAGCATTTT
18,TRBD2,TRBV7-6,TRBJ2-6,once,CASSPGGNGYSGANVLTF,TGTGCCAGCAGCCCGGGGGGGAATGGATACTCTGGGGCCAACGTCCTGACTTTC
13,.,TRBV5-6,TRBJ2-7,.,CASSLAGIYEQYF,TGTGCCAGCAGCTTGGCGGGAATCTACGAGCAGTACTTC
17,TRBD2,TRBV2,TRBJ2-2,.,CASSAPLAGVDTGELFF,TGTGCCAGCAGTGCCCCACTAGCGGGAGTGGACACCGGGGAGCTGTTTTTT
14,.,TRBV27,TRBJ1-2,.,CASSFNRASYGYTF,TGTGCCAGCAGTTTTAACAGGGCATCCTATGGCTACACCTTC
15,TRBD2,TRBV5-4,TRBJ2-3,.,CASRRGGLAGDTQYF,TGTGCCAGCAGGAGGGGGGGACTAGCGGGAGATACGCAGTATTTT
14,.,TRBV12-5,TRBJ1-3,.,CASGPGGSGNTIYF,TGTGCTAGTGGTCCCGGGGGTTCTGGAAACACCATATATTTT
17,.,TRBV28,TRBJ1-2,.,CASSLMATRPLDYGYTF,TGTGCCAGCAGTTTAATGGCCACGCGGCCGCTGGACTATGGCTACACCTTC
15,TRBD2,TRBV6-4,TRBJ2-3,.,CASSETSGGEDTQYF,TGTGCCAGCAGTGAAACTAGCGGGGGGGAAGATACGCAGTATTTT
15,TRBD1,TRBV6-1,TRBJ2-7,.,CASRSTGPGIYEQYF,TGTGCCAGCAGGTCGACAGGGCCCGGAATCTACGAGCAGTACTTC
14,.,TRBV18,TRBJ2-3,.,CASSPRGAGDTQYF,TGTGCCAGCTCACCACGTGGGGCAGGAGATACGCAGTATTTT
14,TRBD1,TRBV2,TRBJ1-2,.,CASSGTGTGDGYTF,TGTGCCAGCAGTGGCACCGGGACAGGGGACGGCTACACCTTC
14,TRBD2,TRBV6-5,TRBJ2-7,.,CASIGTSGSYEQYF,TGTGCCAGCATCGGGACTAGCGGATCCTACGAGCAGTACTTC
13,.,TRBV5-1,TRBJ1-1,.,CASSLQENTEAFF,TGCGCCAGCAGCTTACAGGAGAACACTGAAGCTTTCTTT
13,.,TRBV9,TRBJ2-7,.,CASSVASSYEQYF,TGTGCCAGCAGCGTAGCTAGCTCCTACGAGCAGTACTTC
14,TRBD1,TRBV2,TRBJ2-7,.,CATARNRGTYEQYF,TGTGCCACCGCGCGGAACAGGGGCACCTACGAGCAGTACTTC
15,TRBD1,TRBV7-9,TRBJ1-3,.,CASSFTGGSGNTIYF,TGTGCCAGCAGCTTTACAGGGGGCTCTGGAAACACCATATATTTT
16,TRBD2,TRBV5-1,TRBJ2-3,.,CASSLGLALNTDTQYF,TGCGCCAGCAGCCTCGGACTAGCGCTAAACACAGATACGCAGTATTTT
15,.,TRBV5-8,TRBJ2-1,.,CASSFGLASNNEQFF,TGTGCCAGCAGCTTTGGGCTAGCGTCCAACAATGAGCAGTTCTTC
15,TRBD2,TRBV30,TRBJ2-5,.,CAWSVRLAGGGEQYF,TGTGCCTGGAGTGTACGACTAGCGGGAGGGGGGGAGCAGTACTTC
14,TRBD1,TRBV27,TRBJ2-7,.,CASSWGTGTYEQYF,TGTGCCAGCAGTTGGGGGACAGGGACCTACGAGCAGTACTTC
15,.,TRBV30,TRBJ2-2,.,CAWSRTISNTGELFF,TGTGCCTGGAGCCGGACTATCTCGAACACCGGGGAGCTGTTTTTT
12,.,TRBV28,TRBJ1-1,.,CASSTWRTEAFF,TGTGCCAGCAGTACATGGCGGACTGAAGCTTTCTTT
18,TRBD2,TRBV28,TRBJ2-5,.,CASSPLGLAGGNQETQYF,TGTGCCAGCAGCCCCCTCGGGCTAGCGGGAGGGAACCAAGAGACCCAGTACTTC
13,TRBD1,TRBV6-5,TRBJ1-1,.,CASRPTGDTEAFF,TGTGCCAGCAGGCCAACAGGGGATACTGAAGCTTTCTTT
13,.,TRBV7-9,TRBJ2-5,.,CSSSLSGEETQYF,TGTTCCAGCAGCTTATCAGGGGAAGAGACCCAGTACTTC
13,.,TRBV11-3,TRBJ1-1,.,CASSSLSGAEAFF,TGTGCCAGCAGCTCCCTTTCAGGGGCAGAAGCTTTCTTT
15,.,TRBV2,TRBJ2-1,.,CASSETLESTGEQFF,TGTGCCAGCAGTGAAACTCTCGAATCAACAGGTGAGCAGTTCTTC
13,.,TRBV27,TRBJ1-1,.,CASSPTMNTEAFF,TGTGCCAGCAGCCCAACTATGAACACTGAAGCTTTCTTT
16,TRBD1,TRBV28,TRBJ2-1,medium-sized,CASSSDTGGSYNEQFF,TGTGCCAGCAGTTCCGATACAGGGGGTTCCTACAATGAGCAGTTCTTC
14,TRBD2,TRBV19,TRBJ2-1,.,CASRTSGSHHEQFF,TGTGCCAGCCGGACTAGCGGGAGTCACCATGAGCAGTTCTTC
16,TRBD2,TRBV2,TRBJ2-7,once,CASSEELAGGPYEQYF,TGTGCCAGCAGTGAAGAGCTAGCGGGAGGGCCCTACGAGCAGTACTTC
13,TRBD1,TRBV27,TRBJ2-1,.,CASSYNRGNEQFF,TGTGCCAGCAGTTATAACAGGGGGAATGAGCAGTTCTTC
16,.,TRBV2,TRBJ1-2,.,CASSYLPGRDSYGYTF,TGTGCCAGCAGTTACCTGCCCGGCAGGGACTCGTATGGCTACACCTTC
17,.,TRBV2,TRBJ2-1,.,CASSDVSMANKGDEQFF,TGTGCCAGCAGTGACGTGTCGATGGCAAACAAGGGGGATGAGCAGTTCTTC
16,TRBD1,TRBV18,TRBJ2-7,.,CASSPPSRGRSYEQYF,TGTGCCAGCTCACCACCCTCTAGGGGGCGATCCTACGAGCAGTACTTC
14,.,TRBV6-5,TRBJ2-2,.,CASSAGLFTGELFF,TGTGCCAGCAGTGCGGGACTTTTCACCGGGGAGCTGTTTTTT
15,TRBD1,TRBV6-6,TRBJ2-3,.,CASSYSGQGTDTQYF,TGTGCCAGCAGTTACTCTGGACAGGGCACAGATACGCAGTATTTT
13,TRBD1,TRBV29-1,TRBJ2-3,.,CSVPAGGADTQYF,TGCAGCGTTCCGGCAGGGGGCGCGGATACGCAGTATTTT
15,TRBD1,TRBV6-6,TRBJ1-4,.,CASSASGTGGEKLFF,TGTGCCAGCAGTGCTTCCGGGACAGGGGGCGAAAAACTGTTTTTT
16,TRBD2,TRBV10-3,TRBJ2-7,.,CAISESGTSGRYEQYF,TGTGCCATCAGTGAGTCGGGGACTAGCGGGAGGTACGAGCAGTACTTC
15,TRBD2,TRBV28,TRBJ2-1,once,CASSLRTSGRYEQFF,TGTGCCAGCAGTCTAAGGACTAGCGGGCGGTATGAGCAGTTCTTC
14,.,TRBV6-5,TRBJ1-1,.,CASSPDMFYTEAFF,TGTGCCAGCAGCCCGGACATGTTCTACACTGAAGCTTTCTTT
15,TRBD2,TRBV5-5,TRBJ2-1,.,CASSLLAGVSNEQFF,TGTGCCAGCAGCTTACTAGCGGGAGTAAGTAATGAGCAGTTCTTC
13,.,TRBV19,TRBJ1-4,.,CASSRGGEEKLFF,TGTGCCAGTTCCCGCGGAGGGGAGGAAAAACTGTTTTTT
14,TRBD1,TRBV7-9,TRBJ1-1,.,CASSLASGQGSAFF,TGTGCCAGCAGCTTGGCTTCGGGACAGGGTTCAGCTTTCTTT
13,.,TRBV28,TRBJ2-5,.,CASRSVSEETQYF,TGTGCCAGCAGGAGTGTATCCGAAGAGACCCAGTACTTC
15,.,TRBV19,TRBJ1-2,.,CASSPWRGTNYGYTF,TGTGCCAGTAGTCCCTGGAGAGGTACTAACTATGGCTACACCTTC
15,.,TRBV19,TRBJ2-4,.,CASSLTSAAKNIQYF,TGTGCCAGTAGTCTTACTAGTGCAGCCAAAAACATTCAGTACTTC
15,TRBD2,TRBV7-9,TRBJ2-1,.,CASSAGTSGSDEQFF,TGTGCCAGCAGCGCGGGGACTAGCGGGAGTGACGAGCAGTTCTTC
17,TRBD2,TRBV7-8,TRBJ2-7,.,CASSLASGLAGHYEQYF,TGTGCCAGCAGCTTAGCTTCGGGACTAGCGGGACACTACGAGCAGTACTTC
16,TRBD2,TRBV7-3,TRBJ2-7,.,CASSLTGLAGAHEQYF,TGTGCCAGCAGCTTAACGGGACTAGCGGGAGCCCACGAGCAGTACTTC
18,TRBD1,TRBV27,TRBJ1-1,.,CASSSMLGTGHMNTEAFF,TGTGCCAGCAGTTCCATGCTAGGGACAGGGCACATGAACACTGAAGCTTTCTTT
15,.,TRBV5-6,TRBJ1-6,many,CASSLDARGWSPLHF,TGTGCCAGCAGCTTGGATGCCAGGGGCTGGTCACCCCTCCACTTT